The sequence of this TCR beta chain was determined in a study of blood T cell repertoires in COVID-19. From germline, CDR1 is MDHEN and CDR2 SYDVKM. V lost 7 bases, J lost 6 bases, and 16 bases lay in between. The CDR3 contains 15 residues. Assay: immunoSEQ multiplex PCR; the TCRdb copy retains only in-frame clones and omits some. Altogether roughly 100,000 clones are present, 80% to 90% being singletons, with the ten largest covering about a third. The sequenced sample consisted of peripheral blood. The genes are TRBV28 and TRBJ1-6; D may be TRBD1 (6 bases). The receptor was isolated from a woman of 80 years or more with acute or convalescent COVID-19. CDR3 loop: CASKLRTDSNSPLHF. The CDR3 DNA sequence: TGTGCCAGCAAACTGCGGACAGATTCTAATTCACCCCTCCACTTT. The entire variable domain, with the rest obtained from reference TRBV28 and TRBJ1-6, is as follows: DVKVTQSSRYLVKRTGEKVFLECVQDMDHENMFWYRQDPGLGLRLIYFSYDVKMKEKGDIPEGYSVSREKKERFSLILESASTNQTSMYLCASKLRTDSNSPLHFGNGTRLTVT.